This T cell receptor (beta chain) was profiled in a study of cytomegalovirus exposure and HLA in healthy donors. PCR primers comprised 60 Vbeta and 13 Jbeta primers. Sequencing was performed with immunoSEQ multiplex PCR; in TCRdb, only in-frame clones are kept and a portion is missing. The profile shows 100,000 to 120,000 clones, 76% of them singletons. Points from the study as a whole: By HLA locus, TCR association rates varied in a later analysis, with DRB1 showing the most and HLA-C the fewest.

Germline CDR1 is SGDLS and CDR2 is YYNGEE. CDR3 size: 16 residues. V gave up 1 base and J gave up 10 bases, with 21 bases separating them. Regarding this clone: Its matching antigen is unknown.

The sample was PBMCs. This sequence was found in a man aged 35 to 55 in good health and CMV-seropositive. The V gene is TRBV9, the J gene TRBJ2-1, with D possibly being TRBD1 (5 bases). CDR3 sequence: CASSVSVTARREEQFF. CDR3 nucleotides: TGTGCCAGCAGCGTAAGTGTGACAGCCCGCCGAGAGGAGCAGTTCTTC.